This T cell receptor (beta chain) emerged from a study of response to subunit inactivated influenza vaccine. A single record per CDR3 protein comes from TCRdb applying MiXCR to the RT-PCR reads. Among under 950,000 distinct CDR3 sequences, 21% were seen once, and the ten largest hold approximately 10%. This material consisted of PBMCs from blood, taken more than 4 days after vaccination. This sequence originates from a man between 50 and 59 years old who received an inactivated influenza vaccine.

As DNA, the CDR3 is TGTGCCAGTAGTATAGATTTGGGGAATAGCCTAAACACCGGGGAGCTGTTTTTT. Its translation is CASSIDLGNSLNTGELFF. The chain recombines TRBV19 with TRBJ2-2; no reliable D call. The CDR3 loop spans 18 amino acids. The germline V gene has CDR1 LNHDA and CDR2 SQIVND (reference sequence). V was pared by 0 bases and J by 2 bases, with 16 bases between.